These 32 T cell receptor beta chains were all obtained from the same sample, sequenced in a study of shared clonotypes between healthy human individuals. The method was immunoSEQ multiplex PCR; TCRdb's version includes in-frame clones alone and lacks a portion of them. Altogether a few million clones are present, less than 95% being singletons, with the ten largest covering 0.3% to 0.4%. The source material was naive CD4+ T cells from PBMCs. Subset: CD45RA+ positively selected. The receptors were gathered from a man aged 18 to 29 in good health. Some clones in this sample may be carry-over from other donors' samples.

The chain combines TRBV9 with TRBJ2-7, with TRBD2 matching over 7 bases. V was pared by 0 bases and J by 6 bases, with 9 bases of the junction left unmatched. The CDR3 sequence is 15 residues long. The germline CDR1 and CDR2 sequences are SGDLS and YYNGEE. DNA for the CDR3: TGTGCCAGCAGCGTAGCTAGTGGGAGGGCCGGCGAGCAGTACTTC. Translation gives CASSVASGRAGEQYF.

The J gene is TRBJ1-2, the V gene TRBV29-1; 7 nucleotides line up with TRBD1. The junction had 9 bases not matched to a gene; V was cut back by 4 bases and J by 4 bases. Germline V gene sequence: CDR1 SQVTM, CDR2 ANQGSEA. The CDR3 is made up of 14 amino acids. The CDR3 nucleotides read TGCAGCGTTGTTTCGACAGGGTCCCCCTATGGCTACACCTTC. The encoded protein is CSVVSTGSPYGYTF.

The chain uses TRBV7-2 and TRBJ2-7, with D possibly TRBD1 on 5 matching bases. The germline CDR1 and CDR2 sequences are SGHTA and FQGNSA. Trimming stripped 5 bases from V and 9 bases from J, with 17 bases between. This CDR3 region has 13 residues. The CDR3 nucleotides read TGTGCCAGCAGCCCTAGTCGGTCCCAGGGGCAGTACTTC. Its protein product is CASSPSRSQGQYF.

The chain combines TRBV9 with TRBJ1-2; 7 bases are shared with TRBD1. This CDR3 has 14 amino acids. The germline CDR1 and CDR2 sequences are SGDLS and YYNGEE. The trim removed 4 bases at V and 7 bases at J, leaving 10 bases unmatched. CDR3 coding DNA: TGTGCCAGCAGCCTTCTTGACAGGGTTGGTGGCTACACCTTC. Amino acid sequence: CASSLLDRVGGYTF.

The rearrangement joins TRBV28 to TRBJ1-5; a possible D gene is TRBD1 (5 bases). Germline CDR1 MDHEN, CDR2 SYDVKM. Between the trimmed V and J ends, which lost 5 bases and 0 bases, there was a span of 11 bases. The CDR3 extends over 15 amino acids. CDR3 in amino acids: CASSRGAYSNQPQHF. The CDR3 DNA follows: TGTGCCAGCAGTCGCGGGGCATATAGCAATCAGCCCCAGCATTTT. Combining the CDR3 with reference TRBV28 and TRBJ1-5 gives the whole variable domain DVKVTQSSRYLVKRTGEKVFLECVQDMDHENMFWYRQDPGLGLRLIYFSYDVKMKEKGDIPEGYSVSREKKERFSLILESASTNQTSMYLCASSRGAYSNQPQHFGDGTRLSIL.

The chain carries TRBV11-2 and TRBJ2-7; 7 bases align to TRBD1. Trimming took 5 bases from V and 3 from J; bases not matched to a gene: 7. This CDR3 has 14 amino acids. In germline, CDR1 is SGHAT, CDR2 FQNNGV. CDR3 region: CASSRRQGSYEQYF. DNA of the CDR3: TGTGCCAGCAGCCGGCGACAGGGCAGCTACGAGCAGTACTTC.

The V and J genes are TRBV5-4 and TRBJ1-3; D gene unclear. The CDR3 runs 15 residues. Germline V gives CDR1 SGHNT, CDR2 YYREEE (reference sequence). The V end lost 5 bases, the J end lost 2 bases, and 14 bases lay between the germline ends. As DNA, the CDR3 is TGTGCCAGCAGTAATCGGACGGCGGCTGGAAACACCATATATTTT. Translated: CASSNRTAAGNTIYF.

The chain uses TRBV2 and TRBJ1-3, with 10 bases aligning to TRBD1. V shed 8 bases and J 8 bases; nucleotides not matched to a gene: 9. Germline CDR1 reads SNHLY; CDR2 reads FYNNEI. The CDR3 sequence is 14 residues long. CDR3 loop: CASHRQGAGDTIYF. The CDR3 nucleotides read TGTGCCAGCCATCGACAGGGGGCCGGGGACACCATATATTTT.

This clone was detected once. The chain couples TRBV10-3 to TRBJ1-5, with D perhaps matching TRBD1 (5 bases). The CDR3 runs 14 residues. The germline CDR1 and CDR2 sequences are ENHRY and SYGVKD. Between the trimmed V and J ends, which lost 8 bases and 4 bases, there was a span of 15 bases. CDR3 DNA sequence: TGTGCCATCGATAGTCGGGGGGGGAATCAGCCCCAGCATTTT. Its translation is CAIDSRGGNQPQHF.

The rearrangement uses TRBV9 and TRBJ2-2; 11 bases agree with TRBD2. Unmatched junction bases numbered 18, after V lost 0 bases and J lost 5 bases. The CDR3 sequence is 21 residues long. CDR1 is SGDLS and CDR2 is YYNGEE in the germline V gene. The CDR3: CASSVELWGGGTSGPTGELFF. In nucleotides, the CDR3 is TGTGCCAGCAGCGTAGAATTGTGGGGTGGCGGGACTAGCGGCCCTACCGGGGAGCTGTTTTTT.

CDR3 sequence reads: CATVTGQGSEKLFF. CDR3 bases: TGTGCCACCGTTACGGGACAGGGGAGTGAAAAACTGTTTTTT. The chain links TRBV28 to TRBJ1-4; 10 nucleotides align to TRBD1. J lost 7 bases, V lost 10 bases, and 9 bases had no gene match. This CDR3 is 14 amino acids long. Germline CDR1 and CDR2: MDHEN and SYDVKM.

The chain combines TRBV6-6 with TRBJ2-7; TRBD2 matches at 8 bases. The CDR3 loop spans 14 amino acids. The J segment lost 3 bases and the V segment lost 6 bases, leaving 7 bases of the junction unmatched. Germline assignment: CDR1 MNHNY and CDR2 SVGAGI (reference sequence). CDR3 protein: CASRPALAVYEQYF. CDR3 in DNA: TGTGCCAGCAGGCCCGCACTAGCGGTCTACGAGCAGTACTTC.

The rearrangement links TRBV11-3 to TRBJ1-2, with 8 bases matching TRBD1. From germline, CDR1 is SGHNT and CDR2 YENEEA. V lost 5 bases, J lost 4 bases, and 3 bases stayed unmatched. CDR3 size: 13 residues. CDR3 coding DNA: TGTGCCAGCAGCGCAACAGGGGGCTATGGCTACACCTTC. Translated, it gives CASSATGGYGYTF.

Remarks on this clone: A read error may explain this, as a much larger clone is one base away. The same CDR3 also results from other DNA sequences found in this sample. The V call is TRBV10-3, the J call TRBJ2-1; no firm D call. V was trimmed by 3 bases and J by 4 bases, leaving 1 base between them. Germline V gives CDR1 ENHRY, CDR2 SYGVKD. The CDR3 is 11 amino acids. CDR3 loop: CAISEYNEQFF. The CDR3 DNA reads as TGTGCCATCAGTGAATACAATGAGCAGTTCTTC.

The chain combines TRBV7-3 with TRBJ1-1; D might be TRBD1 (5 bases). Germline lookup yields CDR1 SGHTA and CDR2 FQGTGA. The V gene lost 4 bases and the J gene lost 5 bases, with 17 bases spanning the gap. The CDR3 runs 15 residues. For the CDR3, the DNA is TGTGCCAGCAGCTCTTCAGGGAAGATAAGGACTGAAGCTTTCTTT. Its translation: CASSSSGKIRTEAFF.

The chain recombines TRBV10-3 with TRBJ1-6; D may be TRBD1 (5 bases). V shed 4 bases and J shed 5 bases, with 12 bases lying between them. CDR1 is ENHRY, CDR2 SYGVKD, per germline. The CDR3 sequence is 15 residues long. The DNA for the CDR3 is TGTGCCATCAGTGTAACAGGCGCCAATAATTCACCCCTCCACTTT. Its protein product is CAISVTGANNSPLHF.

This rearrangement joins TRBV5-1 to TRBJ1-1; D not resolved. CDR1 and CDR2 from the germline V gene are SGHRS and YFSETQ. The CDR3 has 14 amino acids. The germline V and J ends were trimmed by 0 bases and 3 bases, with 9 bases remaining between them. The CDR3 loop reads CASSLGRRDTEAFF. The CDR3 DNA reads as TGCGCCAGCAGCTTGGGCCGACGGGACACTGAAGCTTTCTTT.

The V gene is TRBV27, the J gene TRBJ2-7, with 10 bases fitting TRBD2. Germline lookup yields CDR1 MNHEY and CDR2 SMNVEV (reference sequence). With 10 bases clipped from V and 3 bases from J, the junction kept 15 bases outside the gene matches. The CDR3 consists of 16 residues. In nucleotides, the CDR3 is TGTGCCAACCCAAGTAGGGGTAGCGGGAGGTACTACGAGCAGTACTTC. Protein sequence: CANPSRGSGRYYEQYF.

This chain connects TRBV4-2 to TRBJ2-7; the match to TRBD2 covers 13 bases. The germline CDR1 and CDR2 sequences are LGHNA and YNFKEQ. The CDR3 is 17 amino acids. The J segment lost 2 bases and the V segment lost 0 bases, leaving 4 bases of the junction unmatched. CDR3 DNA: TGTGCCAGCAGCCAAGACCGGGGGACTAGCGGGACCTACGAGCAGTACTTC. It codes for CASSQDRGTSGTYEQYF.

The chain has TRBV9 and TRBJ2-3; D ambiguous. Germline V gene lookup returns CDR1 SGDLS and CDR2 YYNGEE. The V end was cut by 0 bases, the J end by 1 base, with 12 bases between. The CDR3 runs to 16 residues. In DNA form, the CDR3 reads TGTGCCAGCAGCGTAGGCCCCCACCCGGGCACAGATACGCAGTATTTT. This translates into CASSVGPHPGTDTQYF.

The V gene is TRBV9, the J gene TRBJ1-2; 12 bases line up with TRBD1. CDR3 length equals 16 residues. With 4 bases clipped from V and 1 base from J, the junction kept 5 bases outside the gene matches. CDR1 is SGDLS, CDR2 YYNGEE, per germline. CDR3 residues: CASSPGTGGDNYGYTF. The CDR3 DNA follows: TGTGCCAGCAGCCCCGGGACAGGGGGCGATAACTATGGCTACACCTTC.

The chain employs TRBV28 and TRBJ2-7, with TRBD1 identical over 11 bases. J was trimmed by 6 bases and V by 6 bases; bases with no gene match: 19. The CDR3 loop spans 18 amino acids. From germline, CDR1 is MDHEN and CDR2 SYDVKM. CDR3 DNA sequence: TGTGCCAGCAGCCCTCCCCCAGGGTTAAGGACAGGGGGCGCCGAGCAGTACTTC. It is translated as CASSPPPGLRTGGAEQYF.

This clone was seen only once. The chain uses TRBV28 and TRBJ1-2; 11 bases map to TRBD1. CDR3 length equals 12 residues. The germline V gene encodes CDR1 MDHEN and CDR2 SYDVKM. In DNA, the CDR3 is TGTGCTTCAGGGACAGGGGGATTTCGCTACACCTTC. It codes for CASGTGGFRYTF.

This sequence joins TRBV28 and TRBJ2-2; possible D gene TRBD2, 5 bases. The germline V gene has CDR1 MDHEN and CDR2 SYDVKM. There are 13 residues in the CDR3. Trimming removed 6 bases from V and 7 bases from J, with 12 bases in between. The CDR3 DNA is TGTGCCAGCAGCCAAAGGCGGGTCGGGGAGCTGTTTTTT. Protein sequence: CASSQRRVGELFF.

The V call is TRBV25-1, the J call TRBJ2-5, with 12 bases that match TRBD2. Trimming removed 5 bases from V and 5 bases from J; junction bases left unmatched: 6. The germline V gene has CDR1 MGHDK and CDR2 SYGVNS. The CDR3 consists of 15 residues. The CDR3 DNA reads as TGTGCCAGCAGTTGGACTAGCGGGGATGAGGAGACCCAGTACTTC. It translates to CASSWTSGDEETQYF.

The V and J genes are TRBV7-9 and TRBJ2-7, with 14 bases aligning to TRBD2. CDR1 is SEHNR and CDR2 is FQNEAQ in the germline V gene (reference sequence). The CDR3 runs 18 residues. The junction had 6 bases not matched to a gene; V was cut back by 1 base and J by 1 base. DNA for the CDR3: TGTGCCAGCAGCTTAGAATTGACTAGCGGGAGGGGGTCCTACGAGCAGTACTTC. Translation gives CASSLELTSGRGSYEQYF.

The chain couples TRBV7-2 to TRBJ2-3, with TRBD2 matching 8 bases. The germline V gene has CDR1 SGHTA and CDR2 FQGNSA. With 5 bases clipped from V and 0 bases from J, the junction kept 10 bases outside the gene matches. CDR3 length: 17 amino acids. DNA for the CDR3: TGTGCCAGCAGCCTAGTACCTAAGCGGGGGAGCACAGATACGCAGTATTTT. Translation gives CASSLVPKRGSTDTQYF. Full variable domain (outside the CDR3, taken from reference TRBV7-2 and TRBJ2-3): GAGVSQSPSNKVTEKGKDVELRCDPISGHTALYWYRQSLGQGLEFLIYFQGNSAPDKSGLPSDRFSAERTGGSVSTLTIQRTQQEDSAVYLCASSLVPKRGSTDTQYFGPGTRLTVL.

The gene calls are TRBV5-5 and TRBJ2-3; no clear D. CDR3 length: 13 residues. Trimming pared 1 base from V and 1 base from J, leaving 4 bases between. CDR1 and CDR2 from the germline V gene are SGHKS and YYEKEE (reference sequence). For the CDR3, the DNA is TGTGCCAGCAGCTTGCAGGGCACAGATACGCAGTATTTT. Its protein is CASSLQGTDTQYF.

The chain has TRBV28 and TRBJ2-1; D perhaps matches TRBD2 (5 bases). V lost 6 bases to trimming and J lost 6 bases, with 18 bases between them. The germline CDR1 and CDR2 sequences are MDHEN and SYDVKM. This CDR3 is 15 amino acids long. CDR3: CASRRGRIGGNEQFF. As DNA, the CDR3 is TGTGCCAGCAGACGGGGTAGGATTGGAGGCAATGAGCAGTTCTTC.

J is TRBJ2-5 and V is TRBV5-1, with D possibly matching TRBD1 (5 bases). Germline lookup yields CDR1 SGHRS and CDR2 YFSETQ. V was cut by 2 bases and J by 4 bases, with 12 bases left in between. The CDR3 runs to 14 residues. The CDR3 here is CASSLKPGRETQYF. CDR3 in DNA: TGCGCCAGCAGCTTAAAACCAGGGCGAGAGACCCAGTACTTC.

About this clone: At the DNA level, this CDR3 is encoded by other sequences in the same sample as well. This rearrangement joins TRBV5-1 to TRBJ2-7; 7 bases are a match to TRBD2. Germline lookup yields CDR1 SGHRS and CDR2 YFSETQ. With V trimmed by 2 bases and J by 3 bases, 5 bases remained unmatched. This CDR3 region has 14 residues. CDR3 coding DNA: TGCGCCAGCAGCTTATCTAGCGGAAACTACGAGCAGTACTTC. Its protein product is CASSLSSGNYEQYF.

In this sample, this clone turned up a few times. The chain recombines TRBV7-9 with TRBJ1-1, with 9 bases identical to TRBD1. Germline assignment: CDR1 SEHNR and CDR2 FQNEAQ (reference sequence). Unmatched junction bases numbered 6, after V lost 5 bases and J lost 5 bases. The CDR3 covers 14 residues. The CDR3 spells CASSVGQGGTEAFF. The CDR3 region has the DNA TGTGCCAGCAGCGTGGGACAGGGAGGTACTGAAGCTTTCTTT.